Listed below are T cell receptor beta chains from one sample, sequenced in a study of T-cell memory formation after mild COVID-19. TCRdb recomputed calls from the 5' RACE reads with MiXCR, one row per CDR3 protein. This table holds approximately 340,000 distinct CDR3 sequences, 15% to 20% found once. The specimen sequenced was PBMCs or a T cell subset sorted from them (not recorded which). Receptors were obtained from a man aged 18 to 35 who had mild COVID-19 (a few samples of this study predate the infection). Cell type and time point are not known. Each CDR3 is given with its conserved first and last residue. The order of the fields is V gene, J gene, CDR3 protein.

v_call: TRBV20-1; j_call: TRBJ1-1; cdr3_aa: CSAHRGPGDTEAFF
v_call: TRBV11-2; j_call: TRBJ2-1; cdr3_aa: CASSPHGVRSYNEQFF
v_call: TRBV20-1; j_call: TRBJ1-6; cdr3_aa: CSARVPSGALHF
v_call: TRBV3-1; j_call: TRBJ1-1; cdr3_aa: CASSQTGRAIEAFF
v_call: TRBV6-4; j_call: TRBJ2-3; cdr3_aa: CASSESSGGPTDTQYF
v_call: TRBV30; j_call: TRBJ2-7; cdr3_aa: CAWREDSYEQYF
v_call: TRBV4-3; j_call: TRBJ1-6; cdr3_aa: CASSQDVGRPSSPLHF
v_call: TRBV4-3; j_call: TRBJ1-1; cdr3_aa: CASTTHRGGEAFF
v_call: TRBV6-5; j_call: TRBJ2-1; cdr3_aa: CASTQHGTGVSYNEQFF
v_call: TRBV20-1; j_call: TRBJ2-7; cdr3_aa: CSARDNLLEQYF
v_call: TRBV11-2; j_call: TRBJ2-4; cdr3_aa: CASSFGTGDNIQYF
v_call: TRBV4-3; j_call: TRBJ2-3; cdr3_aa: CASSMGLAADTQYF
v_call: TRBV4-3; j_call: TRBJ1-2; cdr3_aa: CASSHQRQGGGYTF
v_call: TRBV10-3; j_call: TRBJ2-2; cdr3_aa: CAISRGGADGELFF
v_call: TRBV29-1; j_call: TRBJ2-5; cdr3_aa: CSVDGGIETQYF
v_call: TRBV28; j_call: TRBJ2-4; cdr3_aa: CASNPTDETIQYF
v_call: TRBV7-9; j_call: TRBJ2-1; cdr3_aa: CASSIGTGDNEQFF
v_call: TRBV24-1; j_call: TRBJ2-1; cdr3_aa: CATSGSQGPGEQFF
v_call: TRBV4-1; j_call: TRBJ2-7; cdr3_aa: CASSHMTGTEYEQYF
v_call: TRBV7-2; j_call: TRBJ2-1; cdr3_aa: CASSLGDRRNEQFF
v_call: TRBV7-2; j_call: TRBJ1-3; cdr3_aa: CASSFGSGNTIYF
v_call: TRBV6-5; j_call: TRBJ2-1; cdr3_aa: CASKLRGGSSPNEQFF
v_call: TRBV7-3; j_call: TRBJ1-2; cdr3_aa: CASSPTGGGYTF
v_call: TRBV4-1; j_call: TRBJ1-1; cdr3_aa: CASSPAPGPEAFF
v_call: TRBV6-2/TRBV6-3; j_call: TRBJ2-4; cdr3_aa: CASSYSGGADIQYF
v_call: TRBV7-2; j_call: TRBJ1-4; cdr3_aa: CASSLEQGRANEKLFF
v_call: TRBV20-1; j_call: TRBJ2-6; cdr3_aa: CSARGGGAPGANVLTF
v_call: TRBV15; j_call: TRBJ2-7; cdr3_aa: CATSRDPGNSYEQYF
v_call: TRBV7-9; j_call: TRBJ1-2; cdr3_aa: CASSLGLRGNGDGYTF
v_call: TRBV4-3; j_call: TRBJ2-2; cdr3_aa: CASSQDPGQGSGELFF
v_call: TRBV2; j_call: TRBJ2-1; cdr3_aa: CASRGLAGNEQFF
v_call: TRBV7-8; j_call: TRBJ2-7; cdr3_aa: CASSLALADEQYF
v_call: TRBV6-2/TRBV6-3; j_call: TRBJ1-1; cdr3_aa: CASSRGGNTEAFF
v_call: TRBV5-1; j_call: TRBJ2-5; cdr3_aa: CASSSSNRQQETQYF
v_call: TRBV6-5; j_call: TRBJ2-4; cdr3_aa: CASSYSSGAKNIQYF
v_call: TRBV5-1; j_call: TRBJ2-7; cdr3_aa: CASSVAPAPYEQYF
v_call: TRBV7-9; j_call: TRBJ1-2; cdr3_aa: CASSLDARSYGYTF
v_call: TRBV19; j_call: TRBJ2-5; cdr3_aa: CASSFSPGQEETQYF
v_call: TRBV7-9; j_call: TRBJ1-5; cdr3_aa: CASSTHGNQPQHF
v_call: TRBV7-2; j_call: TRBJ2-7; cdr3_aa: CASSQGVRAYEQYF
v_call: TRBV20-1; j_call: TRBJ2-1; cdr3_aa: CSATDREPNEQFF
v_call: TRBV5-1; j_call: TRBJ1-6; cdr3_aa: CASSLDRAHNSPLHF
v_call: TRBV6-2/TRBV6-3; j_call: TRBJ2-5; cdr3_aa: CASSYILQETQYF
v_call: TRBV6-5; j_call: TRBJ2-5; cdr3_aa: CASSQNRAQTQYF
v_call: TRBV11-2; j_call: TRBJ1-1; cdr3_aa: CASSLEGLLNTEAFF
v_call: TRBV4-3; j_call: TRBJ2-2; cdr3_aa: CASSQELVVGVTGELFF
v_call: TRBV30; j_call: TRBJ2-2; cdr3_aa: CAFPGGGHYTGELFF
v_call: TRBV6-6; j_call: TRBJ2-2; cdr3_aa: CASSFPKRGVSTGELFF
v_call: TRBV4-3; j_call: TRBJ2-1; cdr3_aa: CASSPSPTWGINEQFF
v_call: TRBV9; j_call: TRBJ2-5; cdr3_aa: CASSVSPRKETQYF
v_call: TRBV2; j_call: TRBJ2-2; cdr3_aa: CASAPRDRHTGELFF
v_call: TRBV28; j_call: TRBJ2-5; cdr3_aa: CASAEGSSAQYF
v_call: TRBV5-1; j_call: TRBJ2-7; cdr3_aa: CASSRYREGIYEQYF
v_call: TRBV24-1; j_call: TRBJ1-1; cdr3_aa: CATSDPNTEAFF
v_call: TRBV29-1; j_call: TRBJ2-7; cdr3_aa: CSVVGVPSYEQYF
v_call: TRBV5-1; j_call: TRBJ2-3; cdr3_aa: CASSLGPASGRTDTQYF
v_call: TRBV7-3; j_call: TRBJ2-3; cdr3_aa: CASSLGGQDTDTQYF